One sample yielded the 20 T cell receptor beta chains listed below, sequenced in a study of OX40 agonist ivuxolimab in advanced cancers. The assay was immunoSEQ multiplex PCR, and TCRdb's table has in-frame clones only and misses some. Of tens of thousands of clones listed, 65% to 90% were seen once; the top ten hold almost 1.5%. Specimen: CD4+ or CD8+ T cells sorted from blood, collected in a trial of the OX40 agonist ivuxolimab. The receptor source for this set is an adult with an advanced solid tumor such as melanoma, head and neck, liver or kidney cancer.

The chain joins TRBV19 to TRBJ1-2; D is perhaps TRBD1 (5 bases). The CDR3 length is 15 residues. CDR1 and CDR2 (germline): LNHDA, SQIVND (reference sequence). V lost 4 bases and J 7 bases, leaving 19 bases between the germline ends. CDR3 amino acids: CASSTRGKGLGGYTF. The DNA of the CDR3 is TGTGCCAGTAGTACCCGCGGGAAGGGGCTGGGTGGCTACACCTTC.

This chain uses TRBV27 with TRBJ2-2; the D gene could be TRBD1 or TRBD2 (5 bases each). CDR3 size: 14 residues. Germline CDR1 MNHEY, CDR2 SMNVEV (reference sequence). Trimming took off 7 bases at V and 4 bases at J, with 13 bases between the two ends. DNA of the CDR3: TGTGCCAGCAAGCCGGGACCACCCACCGGGGAGCTGTTTTTT. Its protein product is CASKPGPPTGELFF.

The chain joins TRBV6-5 to TRBJ1-2; D gene uncertain. From germline, CDR1 is MNHEY and CDR2 SVGAGI. CDR3 length equals 13 residues. The V end was cut by 5 bases, the J end by 0 bases, with 7 bases between. The chain's CDR3 is CASSERSNYGYTF. The CDR3 nucleotides are TGTGCCAGCAGTGAACGATCTAACTATGGCTACACCTTC.

The chain joins TRBV2 to TRBJ2-3, with a possible D match to TRBD1 (5 bases). The V gene lost 7 bases and the J gene lost 4 bases, with 24 bases spanning the gap. The V gene's germline CDR1 is SNHLY and CDR2 FYNNEI. CDR3 size: 17 residues. CDR3 DNA sequence: TGTGCCAGCACTAGGGCAGGGTCATGGTACGGTGCAGATACGCAGTATTTT. It specifies CASTRAGSWYGADTQYF.

This chain uses TRBV28 with TRBJ2-7; perhaps TRBD2 as D (6 bases). Germline CDR1 MDHEN, CDR2 SYDVKM. Between the trimmed V and J ends, which lost 3 bases and 4 bases, there was a span of 10 bases. The CDR3 totals 13 residues. CDR3 protein: CASSFIGLYEQYF. In DNA form, the CDR3 reads TGTGCCAGCAGTTTTATAGGACTATACGAGCAGTACTTC. Full variable domain (rest looked up from reference TRBV28 and TRBJ2-7): DVKVTQSSRYLVKRTGEKVFLECVQDMDHENMFWYRQDPGLGLRLIYFSYDVKMKEKGDIPEGYSVSREKKERFSLILESASTNQTSMYLCASSFIGLYEQYFGPGTRLTVT.

The chain combines TRBV6-1 with TRBJ1-1; tentatively, D is TRBD1 (6 bases). Germline V gene lookup returns CDR1 MNHNS and CDR2 SASEGT. This CDR3 has 14 residues. V lost 2 bases and J 3 bases, leaving 10 bases between the germline ends. This CDR3 reads CASSERQADTEAFF. DNA of the CDR3: TGTGCCAGCAGTGAACGACAGGCAGACACTGAAGCTTTCTTT.

The V call is TRBV7-9, the J call TRBJ2-5; 7 bases line up with TRBD1. CDR1 and CDR2 from the germline V gene are SEHNR and FQNEAQ (reference sequence). Trimming took 3 bases from V and 5 from J; bases not matched to a gene: 9. The CDR3 loop spans 15 amino acids. CDR3 nucleotides: TGTGCCAGCAGCTTCGAGGGGGCGCTGGGGGAGACCCAGTACTTC. Translating gives CASSFEGALGETQYF.

The chain employs TRBV4-2 and TRBJ2-7; no clear D. The CDR3 is 16 residues long. Germline loops: CDR1 LGHNA, CDR2 YNFKEQ. Trimming removed 0 bases at V and 0 bases at J, with 12 bases between. The CDR3 coding sequence is TGTGCCAGCAGCCAAGAAAGACTGCCCCTCTCCTACGAGCAGTACTTC. Translation gives CASSQERLPLSYEQYF.

This chain joins TRBV11-3 and TRBJ2-2; maybe TRBD2 (5 bases). V was shortened by 5 bases and J by 2 bases, with 12 bases between the two germline ends. Germline V gives CDR1 SGHNT, CDR2 YENEEA. There are 15 residues in the CDR3. The CDR3 loop reads CASSRTAGNTGELFF. As DNA, the CDR3 is TGTGCCAGCAGCCGAACGGCGGGTAACACCGGGGAGCTGTTTTTT.

The chain is built from TRBV6-5 and TRBJ1-5; 8 bases are shared with TRBD1. Germline V lookup: CDR1 MNHEY, CDR2 SVGAGI. This CDR3 region has 15 residues. With 8 bases clipped from V and 8 bases from J, the junction kept 14 bases outside the gene matches. The CDR3 bases are TGTGCCAGCTGCTGGGCGACAGGGGATTTAGAGCCCCAGCATTTT. Encoded protein: CASCWATGDLEPQHF.

This chain uses TRBV6-1 with TRBJ1-2; TRBD1 matches 8 bases. J was trimmed by 5 bases and V by 6 bases; bases with no gene match: 5. Looked up from germline, CDR1 is MNHNS and CDR2 is SASEGT. The CDR3 length is 13 residues. The CDR3 DNA reads as TGTGCCAGCAGCGTGACAGGGGTATATGGCTACACCTTC. This gives the protein CASSVTGVYGYTF.

J is TRBJ1-5 and V is TRBV6-1; D is unresolved. V gave up 0 bases and J gave up 6 bases, with 6 bases separating them. This CDR3 is built from 13 residues. From germline, CDR1 is MNHNS and CDR2 SASEGT. The CDR3 loop reads CASSEARRQPQHF. CDR3 coding DNA: TGTGCCAGCAGTGAAGCGCGTCGTCAGCCCCAGCATTTT.

This chain connects TRBV6-6 to TRBJ1-3, with D hard to call. Germline CDR1 MNHNY, CDR2 SVGAGI (reference sequence). The CDR3 length is 14 residues. V gave up 5 bases and J gave up 0 bases, with 8 bases separating them. This chain's CDR3 is CASSPTGSGNTIYF. The CDR3 nucleotides read TGTGCCAGCAGTCCGACGGGCTCTGGAAACACCATATATTTT.

V gene TRBV11-2 combines with J gene TRBJ1-2; D perhaps matches TRBD1 (5 bases). This CDR3 has 15 residues. Trimming stripped 4 bases from V and 2 bases from J, with 14 bases between. The germline gives CDR1 SGHAT, CDR2 FQNNGV. Written as DNA, the CDR3 is TGTGCCAGCAGCTCGTCGGGGGTTTCCAACTATGGCTACACCTTC. Translation: CASSSSGVSNYGYTF.

The rearrangement joins TRBV6-1 to TRBJ2-5, with TRBD2 matching 9 bases. Germline CDR1 is MNHNS and CDR2 is SASEGT. This CDR3 is 16 amino acids long. V was pared by 1 base and J by 5 bases, with 8 bases of the junction left unmatched. CDR3 nucleotides: TGTGCCAGCAGTGAAGGCGCGGGGGGGGCTTGGGAGACCCAGTACTTC. Its protein product is CASSEGAGGAWETQYF.

The chain employs TRBV11-2 and TRBJ2-2, with D unclear. Germline V lookup: CDR1 SGHAT, CDR2 FQNNGV. The CDR3 covers 14 residues. Trimming shortened V by 8 bases and J by 5 bases, and 15 bases separated the two germline ends. The CDR3 region has the DNA TGTGCCAGCGGGCCCGCCGGTCGAACCGGGGAGCTGTTTTTT. Translation gives CASGPAGRTGELFF. Filled out from reference TRBV11-2 and TRBJ2-2, the complete variable domain reads EAGVAQSPRYKIIEKRQSVAFWCNPISGHATLYWYQQILGQGPKLLIQFQNNGVVDDSQLPKDRFSAERLKGVDSTLKIQPAKLEDSAVYLCASGPAGRTGELFFGEGSRLTVL.

The genes are TRBV18 and TRBJ2-7, with unresolved D. The V end lost 0 bases, the J end lost 7 bases, and 13 bases lay between the germline ends. This CDR3 spans 14 amino acids. Germline CDR1 and CDR2: KGHSH and LQKENI. The CDR3 here is CASSPPATPREQYF. The CDR3 bases are TGTGCCAGCTCACCACCCGCGACGCCGCGGGAGCAGTACTTC.

Note on this clone: The junction does not match germline at one end; this may be a read error. The chain couples TRBV6-1 to TRBJ1-6; no clear D gene. Germline loops: CDR1 MNHNS, CDR2 SASEGT. CDR3 length equals 14 residues. CDR3 DNA: TGTGCCAGCAGCGAAGGCCGTGGGAGGCCACCCCTCCACTTT. Translating it yields CASSEGRGRPPLHF.

The chain employs TRBV18 and TRBJ2-7; 9 nucleotides agree with TRBD1. V dropped 5 bases and J dropped 5; count of bases not matched to a gene: 7. CDR3 length equals 14 residues. The germline V gene has CDR1 KGHSH and CDR2 LQKENI. In DNA, the CDR3 is TGTGCCAGCTCAGCCAACAGGGGGCCGGACGAGCAGTACTTC. It translates to CASSANRGPDEQYF. Combining the CDR3 with reference TRBV18 and TRBJ2-7 gives the whole variable domain NAGVMQNPRHLVRRRGQEARLRCSPMKGHSHVYWYRQLPEEGLKFMVYLQKENIIDESGMPKERFSAEFPKEGPSILRIQQVVRGDSAAYFCASSANRGPDEQYFGPGTRLTVT.

V gene TRBV6-5 combines with J gene TRBJ2-5, with TRBD1 identical over 10 bases. CDR1 is MNHEY and CDR2 is SVGAGI in the germline V gene. V lost 2 bases and J lost 5; bases outside the gene matches: 5. The CDR3 consists of 15 residues. The DNA for the CDR3 is TGTGCCAGCAGTTACAGGACAGGGGGATCGGAGACCCAGTACTTC. Its protein product is CASSYRTGGSETQYF.